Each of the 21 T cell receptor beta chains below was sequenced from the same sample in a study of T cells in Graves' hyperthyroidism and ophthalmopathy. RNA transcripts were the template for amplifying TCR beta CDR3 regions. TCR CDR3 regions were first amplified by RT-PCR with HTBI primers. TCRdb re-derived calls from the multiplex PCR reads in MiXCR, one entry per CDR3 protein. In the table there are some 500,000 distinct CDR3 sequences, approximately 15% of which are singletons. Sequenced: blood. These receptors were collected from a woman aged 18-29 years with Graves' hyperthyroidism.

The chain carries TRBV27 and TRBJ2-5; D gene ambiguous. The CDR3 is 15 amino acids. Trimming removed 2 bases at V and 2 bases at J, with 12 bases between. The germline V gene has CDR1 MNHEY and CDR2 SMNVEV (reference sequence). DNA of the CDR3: TGTGCCAGCAGTTTAAGGGCGTCCTATCAAGAGACCCAGTACTTC. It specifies CASSLRASYQETQYF.

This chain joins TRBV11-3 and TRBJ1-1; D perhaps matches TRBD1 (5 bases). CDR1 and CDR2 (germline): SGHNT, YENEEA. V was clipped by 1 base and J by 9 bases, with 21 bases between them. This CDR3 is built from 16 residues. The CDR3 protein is CASSLAAGHLSDKAFF. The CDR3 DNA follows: TGTGCCAGCAGCTTAGCTGCCGGACACTTGAGTGATAAAGCTTTCTTT.

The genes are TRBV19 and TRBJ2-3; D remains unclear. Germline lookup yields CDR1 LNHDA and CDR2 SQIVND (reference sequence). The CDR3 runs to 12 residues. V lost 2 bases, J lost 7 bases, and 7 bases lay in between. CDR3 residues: CASSILGNTQYF. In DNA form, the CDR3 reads TGTGCCAGTAGTATATTGGGGAATACGCAGTATTTT.

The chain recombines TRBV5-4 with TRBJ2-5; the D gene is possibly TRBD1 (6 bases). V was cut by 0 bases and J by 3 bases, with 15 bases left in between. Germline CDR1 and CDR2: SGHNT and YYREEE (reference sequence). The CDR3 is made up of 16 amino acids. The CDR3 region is CASSLALGAEKETQYF. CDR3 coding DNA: TGTGCCAGCAGCTTGGCCTTGGGGGCGGAGAAAGAGACCCAGTACTTC. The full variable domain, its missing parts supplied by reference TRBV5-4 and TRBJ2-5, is ETGVTQSPTHLIKTRGQQVTLRCSSQSGHNTVSWYQQALGQGPQFIFQYYREEENGRGNFPPRFSGLQFPNYSSELNVNALELDDSALYLCASSLALGAEKETQYFGPGTRLLVL.

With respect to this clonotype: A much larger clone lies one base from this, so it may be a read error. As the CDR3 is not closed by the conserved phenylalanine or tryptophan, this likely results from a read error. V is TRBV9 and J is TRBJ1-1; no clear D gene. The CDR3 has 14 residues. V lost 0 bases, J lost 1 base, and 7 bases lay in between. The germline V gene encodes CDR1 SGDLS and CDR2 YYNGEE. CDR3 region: CASSVAQTNTEAFL. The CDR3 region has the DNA TGTGCCAGCAGCGTAGCACAGACGAACACTGAAGCTTTCTTG.

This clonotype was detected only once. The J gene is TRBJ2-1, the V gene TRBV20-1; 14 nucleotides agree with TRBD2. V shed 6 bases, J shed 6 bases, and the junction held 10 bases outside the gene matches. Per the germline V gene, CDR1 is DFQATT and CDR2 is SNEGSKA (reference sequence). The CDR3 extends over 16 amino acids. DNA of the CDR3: TGCAGTGCCATGGGACTAGCGGGAGAGGCCGGCAATGAGCAGTTCTTC. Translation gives CSAMGLAGEAGNEQFF.

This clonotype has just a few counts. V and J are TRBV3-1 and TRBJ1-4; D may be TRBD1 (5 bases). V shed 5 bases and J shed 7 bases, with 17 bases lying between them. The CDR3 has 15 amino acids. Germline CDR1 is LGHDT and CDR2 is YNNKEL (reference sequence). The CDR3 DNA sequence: TGTGCCAGCAGCGGGAGGAGGGGTGGGTCTGAAAAACTGTTTTTT. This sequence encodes CASSGRRGGSEKLFF. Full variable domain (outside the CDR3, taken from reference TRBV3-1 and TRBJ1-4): DTAVSQTPKYLVTQMGNDKSIKCEQNLGHDTMYWYKQDSKKFLKIMFSYNNKELIINETVPNRFSPKSPDKAHLNLHINSLELGDSAVYFCASSGRRGGSEKLFFGSGTQLSVL.

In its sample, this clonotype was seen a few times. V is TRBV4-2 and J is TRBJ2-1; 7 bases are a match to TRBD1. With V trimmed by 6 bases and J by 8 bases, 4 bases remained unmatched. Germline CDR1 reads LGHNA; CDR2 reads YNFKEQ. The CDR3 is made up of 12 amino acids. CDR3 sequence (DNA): TGTGCCAGCAGAAAAGGGGGCGATGAGCAGTTCTTC. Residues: CASRKGGDEQFF.

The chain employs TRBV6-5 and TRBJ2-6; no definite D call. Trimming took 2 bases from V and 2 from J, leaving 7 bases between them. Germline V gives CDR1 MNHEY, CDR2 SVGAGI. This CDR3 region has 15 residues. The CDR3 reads CASSYDGAGANVLTF. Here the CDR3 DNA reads TGTGCCAGCAGTTACGATGGTGCTGGGGCCAACGTCCTGACTTTC.

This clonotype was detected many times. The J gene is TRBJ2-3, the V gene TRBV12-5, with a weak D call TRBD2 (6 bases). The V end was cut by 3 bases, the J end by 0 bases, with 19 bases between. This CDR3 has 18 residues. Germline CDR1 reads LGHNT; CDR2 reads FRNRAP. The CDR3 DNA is TGTGCTAGTGGTTTAATTTTCTCCGGGACTTCTAGCACAGATACGCAGTATTTT. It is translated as CASGLIFSGTSSTDTQYF.

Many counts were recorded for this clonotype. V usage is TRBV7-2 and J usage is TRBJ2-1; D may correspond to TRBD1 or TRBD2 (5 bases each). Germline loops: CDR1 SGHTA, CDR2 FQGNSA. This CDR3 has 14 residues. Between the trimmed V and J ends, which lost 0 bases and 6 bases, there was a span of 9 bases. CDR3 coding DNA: TGTGCCAGCAGCTTAGCGGGGACCATCAATGAGCAGTTCTTC. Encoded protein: CASSLAGTINEQFF.

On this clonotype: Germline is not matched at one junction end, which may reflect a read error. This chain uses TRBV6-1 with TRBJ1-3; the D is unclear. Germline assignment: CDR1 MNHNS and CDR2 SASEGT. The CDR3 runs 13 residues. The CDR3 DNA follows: TGTGCCATCAGTGAGTCGTTTGGAAACACCATATATTTT. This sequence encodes CAISESFGNTIYF.

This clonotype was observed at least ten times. The CDR3 loop reads CASSERRAQPQHF. The CDR3 bases are TGTGCCAGCAGTGAAAGAAGGGCTCAGCCCCAGCATTTT. The chain recombines TRBV2 with TRBJ1-5, with D unclear. CDR1 and CDR2 from the germline V gene are SNHLY and FYNNEI. The length of the CDR3 is 13 residues. The V end lost 2 bases, the J end lost 6 bases, and 8 bases lay between the germline ends.

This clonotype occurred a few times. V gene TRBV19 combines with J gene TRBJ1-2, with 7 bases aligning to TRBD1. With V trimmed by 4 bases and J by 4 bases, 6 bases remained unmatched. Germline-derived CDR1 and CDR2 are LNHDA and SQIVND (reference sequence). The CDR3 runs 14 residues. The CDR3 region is CASSKGDSLYGYTF. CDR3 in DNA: TGTGCCAGTAGTAAAGGGGACAGCCTCTATGGCTACACCTTC.

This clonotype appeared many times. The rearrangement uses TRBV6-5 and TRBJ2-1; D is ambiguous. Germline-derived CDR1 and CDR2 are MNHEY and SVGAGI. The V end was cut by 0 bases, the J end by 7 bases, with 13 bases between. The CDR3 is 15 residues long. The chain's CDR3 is CASSYSTLGPNEQFF. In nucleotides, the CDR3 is TGTGCCAGCAGTTACTCGACTCTCGGACCAAATGAGCAGTTCTTC.

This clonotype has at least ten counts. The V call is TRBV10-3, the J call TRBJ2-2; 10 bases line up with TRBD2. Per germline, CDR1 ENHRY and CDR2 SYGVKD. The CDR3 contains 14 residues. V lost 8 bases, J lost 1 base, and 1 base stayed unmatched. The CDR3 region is CAIRTSGNTGELFF. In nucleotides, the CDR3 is TGTGCCATCCGGACTAGCGGGAACACCGGGGAGCTGTTTTTT.

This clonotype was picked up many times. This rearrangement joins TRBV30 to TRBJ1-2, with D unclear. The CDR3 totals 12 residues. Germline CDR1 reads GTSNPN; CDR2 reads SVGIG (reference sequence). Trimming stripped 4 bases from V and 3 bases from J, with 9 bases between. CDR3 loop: CAWNRNYYGYTF. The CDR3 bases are TGTGCCTGGAATCGAAATTACTATGGCTACACCTTC.

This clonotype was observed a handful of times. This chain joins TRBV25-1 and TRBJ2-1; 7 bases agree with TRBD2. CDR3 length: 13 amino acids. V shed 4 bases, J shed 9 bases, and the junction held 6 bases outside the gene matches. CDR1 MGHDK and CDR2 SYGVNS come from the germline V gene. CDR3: CASSGPSGIEQFF. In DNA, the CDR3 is TGTGCCAGCAGTGGCCCTAGCGGAATTGAGCAGTTCTTC.

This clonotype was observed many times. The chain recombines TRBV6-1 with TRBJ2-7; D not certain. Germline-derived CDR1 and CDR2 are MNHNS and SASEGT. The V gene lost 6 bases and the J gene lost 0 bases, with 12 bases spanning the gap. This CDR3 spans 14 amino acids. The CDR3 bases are TGTGCCAGCAGACCCATTGCCTACTCCTACGAGCAGTACTTC. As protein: CASRPIAYSYEQYF.

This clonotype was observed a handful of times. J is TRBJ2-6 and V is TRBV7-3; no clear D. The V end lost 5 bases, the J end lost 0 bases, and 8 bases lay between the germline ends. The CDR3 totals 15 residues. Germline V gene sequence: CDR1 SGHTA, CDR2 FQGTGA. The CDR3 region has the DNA TGTGCCAGCAGCCGACATCGCTCTGGGGCCAACGTCCTGACTTTC. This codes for CASSRHRSGANVLTF.

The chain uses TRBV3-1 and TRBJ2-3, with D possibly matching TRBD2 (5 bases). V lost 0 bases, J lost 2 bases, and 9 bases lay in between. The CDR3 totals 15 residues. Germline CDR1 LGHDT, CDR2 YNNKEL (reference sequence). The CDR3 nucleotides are TGTGCCAGCAGCCAAGAAGCGGAACCCACAGATACGCAGTATTTT. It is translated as CASSQEAEPTDTQYF.